In its sample, the clone carrying this TCR beta chain was seen a few times. Antigen specificity is unknown. Via MiXCR, TCRdb re-called the 5' RACE reads, giving one row per CDR3 protein. This repertoire shows fewer than 500,000 distinct CDR3 sequences, 25% found once; its top ten account for 9.5% to 15%. The sample comes from a study of T-cell memory formation after mild COVID-19. Study-level background: TCR clusters were largely donor specific. Study findings and constraints: Pre-infection memory carried some responding clones, suggesting that cross-reactive memory joined.

The germline CDR1 and CDR2 sequences are SGHRS and YFSETQ. V was pared by 8 bases and J by 1 base, with 12 bases between. This CDR3 comprises 13 residues. The sequence was obtained from an adult woman who had mild COVID-19 (a few samples of this study predate the infection). Cell type and time point are not known. The sample comprised PBMCs or a T cell subset sorted from them (not recorded which). The chain is built from TRBV5-1 and TRBJ2-5; either TRBD1 or TRBD2 may supply D (5 bases each). CDR3 region: CASARGLQETQYF. CDR3 DNA: TGCGCCAGTGCGAGGGGCCTCCAAGAGACCCAGTACTTC. The full variable domain, completed using reference TRBV5-1 and TRBJ2-5, is KAGVTQTPRYLIKTRGQQVTLSCSPISGHRSVSWYQQTPGQGLQFLFEYFSETQRNKGNFPGRFSGRQFSNSRSEMNVSTLELGDSALYLCASARGLQETQYFGPGTRLLVL.